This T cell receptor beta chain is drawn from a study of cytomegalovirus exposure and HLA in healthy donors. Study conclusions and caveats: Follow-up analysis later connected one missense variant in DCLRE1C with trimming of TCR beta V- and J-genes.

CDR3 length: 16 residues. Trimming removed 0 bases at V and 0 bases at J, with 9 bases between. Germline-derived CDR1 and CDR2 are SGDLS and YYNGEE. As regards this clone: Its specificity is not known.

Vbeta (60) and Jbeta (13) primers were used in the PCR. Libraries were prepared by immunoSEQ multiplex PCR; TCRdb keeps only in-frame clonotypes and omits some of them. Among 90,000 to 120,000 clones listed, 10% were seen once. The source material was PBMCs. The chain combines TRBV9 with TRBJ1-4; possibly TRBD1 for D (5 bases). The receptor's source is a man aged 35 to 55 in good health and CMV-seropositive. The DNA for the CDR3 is TGTGCCAGCAGCGTAGGGCAGGGTGCAACTAATGAAAAACTGTTTTTT. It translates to CASSVGQGATNEKLFF.